The 2 T cell receptor beta chains presented below share a single source sample, sequenced in a study of T cell repertoires in cytomegalovirus infection (dated by TCRdb to between 2018 and 2021). Instrument used: Illumina HiSeq 1500. Using fastp trimming at Q25 and MiXCR clonotype assembly, TCRdb reanalyzed the public sequencing data and kept in-frame beta chains. A single entry per CDR3 protein holds the most common genes and DNA from its merged rows. For this sample the table gives about 920,000 distinct CDR3 sequences, of which roughly 30% were detected only once. The leading ten clones occupy under 15% of the sample. The treatment or condition label, read with the paper, signifies: in vitro stimulation with specific CMV peptide epitopes to enrich CMV-specific T cells. For these receptors, no antigen is known. This specimen consisted of cultured CD8+ T cells from PBMCs, obtained from culture after CMV antigen stimulation. These receptors were taken from a human donor in good health (CMV status not recorded). Some clones in this sample may be carry-over from other donors' samples.

J is TRBJ1-1 and V is TRBV4-1; TRBD1 matches at 11 bases. Per germline, CDR1 MGHRA and CDR2 YSYEKL. J was trimmed by 0 bases and V by 0 bases; bases with no gene match: 3. The CDR3 extends over 17 amino acids. The CDR3 nucleotides are TGCGCCAGCAGCCAAGATAGGGACAGGGGGATGAACACTGAAGCTTTCTTT. It yields the protein CASSQDRDRGMNTEAFF.

This sequence joins TRBV10-3 and TRBJ1-5; unclear D gene. V gave up 3 bases and J gave up 2 bases, with 11 bases separating them. CDR1 is ENHRY and CDR2 is SYGVKD in the germline V gene. The CDR3 is 15 residues long. DNA of the CDR3: TGTGCCATCAGTGACGCGGTGGAGGGCAATCAGCCCCAGCATTTT. Amino acids: CAISDAVEGNQPQHF.